This T cell receptor beta chain came from a study of blood T cell repertoires in COVID-19. Study information: Material from acute and convalescent COVID-19 was sourced from the United States, Italy and Spain.

Clones were read by immunoSEQ multiplex PCR, and TCRdb kept only the in-frame ones, dropping some. The data contain about 33,000 clones, 75% to 90% of them singletons. This receptor was taken from a human donor in a cohort sampled during active COVID-19. Specimen: peripheral blood.

The CDR3 here is CASSQDPGGVTGELFF. The CDR3 region has the DNA TGCGCCAGCAGCCAAGACCCCGGGGGGGTCACCGGGGAGCTGTTTTTT. The V and J genes are TRBV4-1 and TRBJ2-2; 8 nucleotides align to TRBD2. The CDR3 sequence is 16 residues long. Germline V CDR1 and CDR2: MGHRA, YSYEKL. Germline trimming cut 0 bases from V and 4 bases from J; bases unmatched to any gene: 4.